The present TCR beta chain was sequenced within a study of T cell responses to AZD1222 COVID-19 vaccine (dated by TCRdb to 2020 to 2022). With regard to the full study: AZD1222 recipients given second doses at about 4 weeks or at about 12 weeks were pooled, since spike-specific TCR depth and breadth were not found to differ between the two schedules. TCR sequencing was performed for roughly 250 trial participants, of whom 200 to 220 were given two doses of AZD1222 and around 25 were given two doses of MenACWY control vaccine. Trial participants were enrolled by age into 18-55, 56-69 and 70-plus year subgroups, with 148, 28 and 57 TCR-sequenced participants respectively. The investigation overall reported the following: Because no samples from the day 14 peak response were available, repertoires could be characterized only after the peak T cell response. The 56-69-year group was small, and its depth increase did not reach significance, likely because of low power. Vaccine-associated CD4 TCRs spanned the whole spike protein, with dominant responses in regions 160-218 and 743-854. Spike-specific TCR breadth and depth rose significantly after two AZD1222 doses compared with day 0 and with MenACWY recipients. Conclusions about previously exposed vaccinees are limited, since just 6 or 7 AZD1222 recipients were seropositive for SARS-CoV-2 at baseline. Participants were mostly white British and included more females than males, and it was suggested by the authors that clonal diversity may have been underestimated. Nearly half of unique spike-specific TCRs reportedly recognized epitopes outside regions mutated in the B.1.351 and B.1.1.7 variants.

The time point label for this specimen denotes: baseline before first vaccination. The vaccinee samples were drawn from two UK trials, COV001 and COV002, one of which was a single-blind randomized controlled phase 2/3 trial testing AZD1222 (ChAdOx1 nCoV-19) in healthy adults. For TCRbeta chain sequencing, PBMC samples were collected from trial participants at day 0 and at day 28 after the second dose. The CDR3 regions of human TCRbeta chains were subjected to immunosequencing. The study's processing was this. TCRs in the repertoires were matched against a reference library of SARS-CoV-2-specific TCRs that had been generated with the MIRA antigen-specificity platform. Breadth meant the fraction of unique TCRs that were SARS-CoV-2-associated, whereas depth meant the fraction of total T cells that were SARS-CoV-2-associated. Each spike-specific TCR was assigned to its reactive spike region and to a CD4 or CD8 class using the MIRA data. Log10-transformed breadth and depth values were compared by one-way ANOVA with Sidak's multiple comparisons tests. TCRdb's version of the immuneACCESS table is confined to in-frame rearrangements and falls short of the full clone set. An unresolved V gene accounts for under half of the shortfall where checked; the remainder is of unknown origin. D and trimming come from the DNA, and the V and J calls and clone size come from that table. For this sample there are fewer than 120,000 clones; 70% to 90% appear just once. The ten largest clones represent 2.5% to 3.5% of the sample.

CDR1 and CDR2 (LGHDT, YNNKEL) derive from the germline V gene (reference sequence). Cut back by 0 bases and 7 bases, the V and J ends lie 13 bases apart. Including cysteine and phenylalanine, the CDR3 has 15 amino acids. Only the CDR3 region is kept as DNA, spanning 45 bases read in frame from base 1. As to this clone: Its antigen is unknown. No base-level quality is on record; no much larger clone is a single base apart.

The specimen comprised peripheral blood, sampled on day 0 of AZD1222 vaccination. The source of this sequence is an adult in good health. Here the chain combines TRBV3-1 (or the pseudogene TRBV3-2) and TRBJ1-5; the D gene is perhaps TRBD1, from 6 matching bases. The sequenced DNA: TGTGCCAGCAGCCAAGATAGCACAGGGAGCCAGCCCCAGCATTTT. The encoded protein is CASSQDSTGSQPQHF.